This T cell receptor beta chain is from a study of shared clonotypes between healthy human individuals. The naive CD8 fraction comprised CD45RO-negative cells positively selected for CCR7 and excluded terminally differentiated effector memory CD45RA+ cells. Per the authors' pipeline: Owing to the provision of junction-only sequences devoid of quality scores by immunoSEQ, filtering differed. Clones were sequenced by immunoSEQ multiplex PCR, and TCRdb holds only the in-frame ones, with some missing. Clone size and the V and J calls come from that table; the DNA yielded D and trimming. The sample lists about 2.1 million clones; roughly 95% were seen once. The sequence derives from a young man in good health. Some clones in this sample may be carry-over from other donors' samples. Source material: naive CD8+ T cells from PBMCs.

Here the CDR3 reads CASSVNRAPVTGANVLTF. The CDR3 bases are TGTGCCAGCAGCGTAAACAGGGCTCCAGTCACTGGGGCCAACGTCCTGACTTTC. The chain has TRBV9 and TRBJ2-6; weak D call: TRBD1 (6 bases). Looked up from germline, CDR1 is SGDLS and CDR2 is YYNGEE. This CDR3 region has 18 residues. With 1 base removed from V and 2 bases from J, the gap between germline ends came to 16 bases.